The sequence of this TCR beta chain was determined in a study of shared clonotypes between healthy human individuals. Study-level findings and limits: Larger estimated richness was generally recorded for naive subsets relative to memory subsets.

The length of the CDR3 is 16 residues. V was shortened by 7 bases and J by 0 bases, with 16 bases between the two germline ends. CDR1 and CDR2 from the germline V gene are MDHEN and SYDVKM. This clone was seen a few times. Its specificity is unknown. Generated by immunoSEQ multiplex PCR, the TCRdb table keeps only in-frame clones and is missing some. The sample contains about 700,000 clones, over 65% of which appear only once. Naive CD45RA+ and memory CD45RA-negative subsets were split from CD4+ cells. The sample taken for sequencing was memory CD4+ T cells sorted from blood. Subset described: CD45RA-negative fraction. The V gene is TRBV28, the J gene TRBJ1-5; tentative D call: TRBD1 (6 bases). This sequence was found in a woman in her thirties in good health. CDR3 sequence reads: CASTLSQGSSNQPQHF. CDR3 coding DNA: TGTGCCAGCACCCTGAGCCAGGGGTCTAGCAATCAGCCCCAGCATTTT. Full variable domain (rest looked up from reference TRBV28 and TRBJ1-5): DVKVTQSSRYLVKRTGEKVFLECVQDMDHENMFWYRQDPGLGLRLIYFSYDVKMKEKGDIPEGYSVSREKKERFSLILESASTNQTSMYLCASTLSQGSSNQPQHFGDGTRLSIL.